This T cell receptor (beta chain) was identified during a study of OX40 agonist ivuxolimab in advanced cancers. The CDR3 contains 14 residues. CDR1 and CDR2 from the germline V gene are SGDLS and YYNGEE. V lost 3 bases, J lost 0 bases, and 8 bases lay in between. Measured with immunoSEQ multiplex PCR; TCRdb has only the in-frame clones, and not every one. The repertoire holds over 150,000 clones, with roughly 92% as singletons. With regard to this clone: The target antigen is unknown.

Findings and limits, study-wide: There were, on average, more expanded clones in CD8+ T cells than in CD4+. Some patients who did not respond also had low normalized T-cell clonal expansion.

This clonotype was sampled from an adult with an advanced solid tumor such as melanoma, head and neck, liver or kidney cancer. V and J are TRBV9 and TRBJ2-3; D is ambiguous. Here the sequenced sample was CD4+ or CD8+ T cells sorted from blood, taken in a trial of the OX40 agonist ivuxolimab. CDR3 in amino acids: CASSASASTDTQYF. The CDR3 DNA reads as TGTGCCAGCAGCGCGAGCGCGAGCACAGATACGCAGTATTTT.